This T cell receptor beta chain appears in the sequencing data of a study of T-cell reconstitution after alpha-beta-depleted transplantation in children. Details on this clonotype: The target antigen is unknown.

Findings of the study overall: About two months after transplant, alpha-beta T cells reportedly came from several hundred expanded graft clones. T-cell numbers and diversity one year post-transplant derived largely from freshly generated T cells. Surviving recipient cells, namely T cells and thymic progenitors, were the source of high day-60 TCRbeta diversity in some patients.

Unique molecular identifiers were incorporated when the TCRbeta library was constructed. TCRdb reanalysed the PCR reads using MiXCR and keeps one entry per CDR3 protein. The profile covers roughly 45,000 distinct CDR3 sequences, with about 10% appearing a single time and approximately 27% taken by the ten largest. Between the trimmed V and J ends, which lost 3 bases and 0 bases, there was a span of 9 bases. Germline assignment: CDR1 DFQATT and CDR2 SNEGSKA (reference sequence). The CDR3 length is 13 residues. This receptor was taken from a male patient between 2 and 10 years old who had a stem cell transplant for chronic granulomatous disease, so the T cells may come from the graft donor. Sequencing was performed on PBMCs, mostly from graft donor cells, taken 60 days after TCRalphabeta/CD19-depleted stem cell transplant. The V gene is TRBV20-1, the J gene TRBJ2-7; D tentatively reads TRBD1 or TRBD2 (5 bases each). The CDR3 DNA reads TGCAGTGCTAGGGGGACCAGCTCCTACGAGCAGTACTTC. Its translation: CSARGTSSYEQYF.